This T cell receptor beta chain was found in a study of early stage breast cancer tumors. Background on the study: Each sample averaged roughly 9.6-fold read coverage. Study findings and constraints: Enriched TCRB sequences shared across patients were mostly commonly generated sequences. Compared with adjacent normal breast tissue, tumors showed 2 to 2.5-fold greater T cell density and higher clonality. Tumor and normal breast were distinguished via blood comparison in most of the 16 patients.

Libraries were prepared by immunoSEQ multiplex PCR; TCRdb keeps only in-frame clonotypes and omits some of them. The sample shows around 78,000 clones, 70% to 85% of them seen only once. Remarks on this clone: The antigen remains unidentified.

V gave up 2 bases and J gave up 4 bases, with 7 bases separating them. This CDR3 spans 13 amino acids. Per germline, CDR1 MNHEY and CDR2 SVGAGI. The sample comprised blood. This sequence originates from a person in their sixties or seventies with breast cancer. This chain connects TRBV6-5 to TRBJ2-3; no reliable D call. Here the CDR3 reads CASSYQPPDTQYF. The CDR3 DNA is TGTGCCAGCAGTTACCAGCCCCCAGATACGCAGTATTTT.